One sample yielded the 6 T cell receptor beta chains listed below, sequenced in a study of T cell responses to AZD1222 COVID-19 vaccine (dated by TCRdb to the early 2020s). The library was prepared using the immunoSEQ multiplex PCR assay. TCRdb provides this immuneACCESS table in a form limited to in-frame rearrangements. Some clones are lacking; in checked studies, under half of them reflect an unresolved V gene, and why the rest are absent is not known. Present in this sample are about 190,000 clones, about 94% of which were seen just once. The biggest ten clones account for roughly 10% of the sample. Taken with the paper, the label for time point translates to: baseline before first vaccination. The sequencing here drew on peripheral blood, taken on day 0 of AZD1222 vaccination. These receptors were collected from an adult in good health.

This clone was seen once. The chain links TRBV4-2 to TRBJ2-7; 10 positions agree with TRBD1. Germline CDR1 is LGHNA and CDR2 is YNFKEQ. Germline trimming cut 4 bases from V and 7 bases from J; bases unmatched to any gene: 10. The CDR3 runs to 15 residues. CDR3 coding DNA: TGTGCCAGCAGCCCCCGGGACAGGGGTTCTGGGGAGCAGTACTTC. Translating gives CASSPRDRGSGEQYF.

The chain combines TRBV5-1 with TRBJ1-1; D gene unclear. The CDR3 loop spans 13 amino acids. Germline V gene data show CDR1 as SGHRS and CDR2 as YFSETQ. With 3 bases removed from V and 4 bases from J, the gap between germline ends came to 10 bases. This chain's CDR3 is CASSSGRPTEAFF. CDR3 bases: TGCGCCAGCAGCTCCGGAAGGCCCACTGAAGCTTTCTTT. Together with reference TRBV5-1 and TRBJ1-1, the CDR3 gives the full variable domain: KAGVTQTPRYLIKTRGQQVTLSCSPISGHRSVSWYQQTPGQGLQFLFEYFSETQRNKGNFPGRFSGRQFSNSRSEMNVSTLELGDSALYLCASSSGRPTEAFFGQGTRLTVV.

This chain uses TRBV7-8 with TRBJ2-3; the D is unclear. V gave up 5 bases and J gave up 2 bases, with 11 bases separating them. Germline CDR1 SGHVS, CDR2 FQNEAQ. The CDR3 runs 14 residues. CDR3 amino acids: CASSPGLPTDTQYF. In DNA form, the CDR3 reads TGTGCCAGCAGCCCTGGCCTCCCCACAGATACGCAGTATTTT. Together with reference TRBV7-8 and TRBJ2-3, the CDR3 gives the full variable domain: GAGVSQSPRYKVAKRGQDVALRCDPISGHVSLFWYQQALGQGPEFLTYFQNEAQLDKSGLPSDRFFAERPEGSVSTLKIQRTQQEDSAVYLCASSPGLPTDTQYFGPGTRLTVL.

The CDR3 reads CASSQDGSSQETQYF. The CDR3 DNA reads as TGCGCCAGCAGCCAAGATGGGTCTAGCCAAGAGACCCAGTACTTC. The chain joins TRBV4-3 to TRBJ2-5, with no clear D. V dropped 0 bases and J dropped 1 base, with 9 bases sitting between them. The CDR3 runs to 15 residues. The germline gives CDR1 LGHNA, CDR2 YSLEER.

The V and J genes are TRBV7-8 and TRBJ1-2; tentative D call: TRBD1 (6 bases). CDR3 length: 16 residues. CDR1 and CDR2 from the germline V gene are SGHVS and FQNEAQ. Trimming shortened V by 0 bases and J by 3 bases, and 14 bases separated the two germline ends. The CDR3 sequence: CASSLAPTGIDYGYTF. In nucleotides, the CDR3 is TGTGCCAGCAGCTTAGCCCCGACAGGAATAGACTATGGCTACACCTTC.

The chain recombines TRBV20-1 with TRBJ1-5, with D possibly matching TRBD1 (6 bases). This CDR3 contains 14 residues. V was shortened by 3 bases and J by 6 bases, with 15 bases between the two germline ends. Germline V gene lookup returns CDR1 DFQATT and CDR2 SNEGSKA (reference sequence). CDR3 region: CSASRGPFGQPQHF. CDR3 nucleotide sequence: TGCAGTGCTAGTCGGGGGCCGTTCGGTCAGCCCCAGCATTTT.